This record looks at one T cell receptor beta chain sequence and its context. Its antigen is unknown. The data were taken from a study of T-cell memory formation after mild COVID-19. At the level of the study: In these data, TCR clusters were largely donor specific. Overall study results and limits: Among contracting clones, CD4+ were mainly CM/EM and CD8+ enriched in EMRA. Contracting clones from day 15 to 85 had balanced CD4/CD8; later expanders favoured CD4+.

Employing constant-segment primers, 5'RACE generated TCR alpha and TCR beta cDNA libraries bearing sample barcodes and UMIs. TCRdb itself ran the 5' RACE reads through MiXCR, one entry per CDR3 protein. The repertoire holds some 120,000 distinct CDR3 sequences, with approximately 15% as singletons. V lost 4 bases and J lost 8, with 14 bases in between. The germline V gene has CDR1 MNHEY and CDR2 SVGAGI. The CDR3 has 13 residues. The gene calls are TRBV6-5 and TRBJ1-2, with D perhaps TRBD1 (6 bases). Sequencing was performed on PBMCs or a T cell subset sorted from them (not recorded which). The source is a man between 18 and 29 years old who had mild COVID-19 (a few samples of this study predate the infection). Cell type and time point are not known. The CDR3 DNA reads TGTGCCAGCAGTTGGCGGGGGGCCACGGGCTACACCTTC. It is translated as CASSWRGATGYTF.